The 17 T cell receptor beta chains below were found in one sample sequenced in a study of T cells in Graves' hyperthyroidism and ophthalmopathy. Amplified TCR beta CDR3 regions derived from RNA transcripts. HTBI primers were the set used in a first-round RT-PCR of the TCR CDR3. In TCRdb, the multiplex PCR reads were re-called with MiXCR into one record per CDR3 protein. The sample carries roughly 500,000 distinct CDR3 sequences, under 60% recorded once. The sample comprised peripheral blood or thyroid tissue (not recorded which). The receptor source for this set is an adult woman with Graves' disease, either hyperthyroidism or ophthalmopathy (not recorded which).

The rearrangement links TRBV19 to TRBJ2-6; 8 nucleotides line up with TRBD1. Germline V gene sequence: CDR1 LNHDA, CDR2 SQIVND (reference sequence). The CDR3 loop spans 18 amino acids. V was clipped by 2 bases and J by 7 bases; unmatched bases: 13. The CDR3 loop is CASSILAGAQGAANVLTF. CDR3 DNA: TGTGCCAGTAGTATATTGGCAGGCGCGCAGGGGGCTGCCAACGTCCTGACTTTC.

J is TRBJ2-7 and V is TRBV29-1; 10 bases fit TRBD1. V lost 6 bases, J lost 1 base, and 6 bases stayed unmatched. The V gene's germline CDR1 is SQVTM and CDR2 ANQGSEA. This CDR3 has 14 residues. DNA of the CDR3: TGCAGCGTGGATGCGGGACAGGGGTCCTACGAGCAGTACTTC. This gives the protein CSVDAGQGSYEQYF.

This clonotype has a count of ten or more. V usage is TRBV7-3 and J usage is TRBJ2-6; the match to TRBD1 covers 7 bases. The germline CDR1 and CDR2 sequences are SGHTA and FQGTGA. This CDR3 contains 15 residues. Trimming at V came to 3 bases and at J to 2 bases, leaving 1 base not matched to a gene. The CDR3 DNA reads TGTGCCAGCAGCTTCACAGGGGCTGGGGCCAACGTCCTGACTTTC. Its protein product is CASSFTGAGANVLTF.

The rearrangement uses TRBV5-1 and TRBJ1-6; possible D gene TRBD1, 6 bases. Per the germline V gene, CDR1 is SGHRS and CDR2 is YFSETQ. This CDR3 contains 14 residues. V shed 4 bases and J shed 9 bases, with 14 bases lying between them. The CDR3 reads CASSDGGGVSPLHF. CDR3 nucleotide sequence: TGCGCCAGCAGCGATGGGGGGGGCGTTTCACCCCTCCACTTT.

This clonotype was recorded only once. The conserved phenylalanine or tryptophan normally closing the CDR3 is absent here, so this likely arose from a read error. The DNA is left out, because the CDR3 cannot be placed on it with certainty; the CDR3 is given as TCRdb lists it. CDR3 sequence: CSASKSWTESFC. This rearrangement joins TRBV20-1 to TRBJ1-1. Germline V lookup: CDR1 DFQATT, CDR2 SNEGSKA (reference sequence). The CDR3 has 12 amino acids, counting both end residues.

V and J are TRBV5-1 and TRBJ1-1; no firm D call. Trimming took 4 bases from V and 7 from J, leaving 17 bases between them. Looked up from germline, CDR1 is SGHRS and CDR2 is YFSETQ. This CDR3 contains 14 residues. Written as DNA, the CDR3 is TGCGCCAGCAGCCCGGCAGCAAAACTGAGTGAAGCTTTCTTT. Translated, it gives CASSPAAKLSEAFF. Full variable domain (rest looked up from reference TRBV5-1 and TRBJ1-1): KAGVTQTPRYLIKTRGQQVTLSCSPISGHRSVSWYQQTPGQGLQFLFEYFSETQRNKGNFPGRFSGRQFSNSRSEMNVSTLELGDSALYLCASSPAAKLSEAFFGQGTRLTVV.

This clonotype was counted once. The V gene is TRBV10-3, the J gene TRBJ2-7, with D perhaps matching TRBD2 (5 bases). The CDR3 length is 17 residues. V was clipped by 4 bases and J by 4 bases, with 23 bases between them. Germline values: CDR1 ENHRY, CDR2 SYGVKD. Written as DNA, the CDR3 is TGTGCCATCAGTGCCCACGGGAAATCAGGCCTTCCATACGAGCAGTACTTC. It encodes CAISAHGKSGLPYEQYF.

This clonotype was seen once. The chain has TRBV24-1 and TRBJ2-7; D tentatively fits TRBD1 or TRBD2 (5 bases each). The V end was cut by 3 bases, the J end by 5 bases, with 16 bases between. Germline loops: CDR1 KGHDR, CDR2 SFDVKD. The CDR3 totals 15 residues. CDR3 bases: TGTGCCACCAGTGATCCGAGGGGCAGGGCCCACGAGCAGTACTTC. Its translation is CATSDPRGRAHEQYF.

This clonotype occurred many times. The rearrangement joins TRBV12-3 or TRBV12-4 to TRBJ1-3; D gene unclear. Trimming took off 6 bases at V and 4 bases at J, with 10 bases between the two ends. This CDR3 comprises 13 residues. The CDR3 here is CASSRVSGNTIYF. The CDR3 nucleotides are TGTGCCAGCAGCAGAGTTTCGGGAAACACCATATATTTT.

This clonotype was recorded many times. The CDR3 DNA reads as TGTGCCAGCAGCCCGGCGGGTAGCACGGGAGAGACCCAGTACTTC. Translated: CASSPAGSTGETQYF. The chain is built from TRBV11-2 and TRBJ2-5; D is perhaps TRBD2 (5 bases). This CDR3 has 15 amino acids. The V gene's germline CDR1 is SGHAT and CDR2 FQNNGV. V was trimmed by 5 bases and J by 4 bases, leaving 17 bases between them.

The rearrangement uses TRBV29-1 and TRBJ1-1; a possible D gene is TRBD1 (5 bases). Germline lookup yields CDR1 SQVTM and CDR2 ANQGSEA. The CDR3 is made up of 13 amino acids. V was trimmed by 5 bases and J by 6 bases, leaving 16 bases between them. The CDR3 here is CSVRGQNDAEAFF. The CDR3 coding sequence is TGCAGCGTTCGAGGACAAAACGACGCTGAAGCTTTCTTT.

This clonotype was seen at least ten times. The V and J genes are TRBV7-2 and TRBJ2-2; no firm D call. Germline CDR1 and CDR2: SGHTA and FQGNSA. The V gene lost 4 bases and the J gene lost 1 base, with 4 bases spanning the gap. This CDR3 is 13 amino acids long. Here the CDR3 DNA reads TGTGCCAGCAGCTCGTGGAACACCGGGGAGCTGTTTTTT. This encodes CASSSWNTGELFF.

V gene TRBV7-9 combines with J gene TRBJ2-1, with D uncertain. Germline V gives CDR1 SEHNR, CDR2 FQNEAQ (reference sequence). The CDR3 extends over 13 amino acids. The V gene lost 9 bases and the J gene lost 7 bases, with 16 bases spanning the gap. CDR3 protein: CASSIDLGNEQFF. The DNA for the CDR3 is TGTGCCAGTAGTATAGATCTTGGGAATGAGCAGTTCTTC.

This clonotype has at least ten counts. The V call is TRBV20-1, the J call TRBJ1-2; 7 nucleotides align to TRBD1. The J segment lost 7 bases and the V segment lost 3 bases, leaving 8 bases of the junction unmatched. The CDR3 covers 13 residues. Germline assignment: CDR1 DFQATT and CDR2 SNEGSKA (reference sequence). As DNA, the CDR3 is TGCAGTGCTAGTAGCGTGACAGGGCTTGGCTACACCTTC. It codes for CSASSVTGLGYTF.

This clonotype was detected ten times or more. V and J are TRBV5-5 and TRBJ2-7, with 9 bases matching TRBD2. The junction had 13 bases not matched to a gene; V was cut back by 2 bases and J by 7 bases. CDR3 length: 16 amino acids. CDR1 and CDR2 (germline): SGHKS, YYEKEE (reference sequence). CDR3 nucleotide sequence: TGTGCCAGCAGCTTCGCCGCCCCCGGGACTAGCTTTGAGCAGTACTTC. Translation gives CASSFAAPGTSFEQYF.

This clonotype was seen ten or more times. V gene TRBV3-1 combines with J gene TRBJ2-7; 10 bases agree with TRBD1. In germline, CDR1 is LGHDT, CDR2 YNNKEL (reference sequence). Trimming removed 1 base from V and 5 bases from J; junction bases left unmatched: 2. This CDR3 has 14 residues. The CDR3 loop is CASSQGGTGDEQYF. In DNA form, the CDR3 reads TGTGCCAGCAGCCAAGGAGGGACAGGGGACGAGCAGTACTTC.

Many counts were recorded for this clonotype. The rearrangement links TRBV9 to TRBJ1-4; tentatively, D is TRBD1 (5 bases). In germline, CDR1 is SGDLS, CDR2 YYNGEE. Trimming stripped 4 bases from V and 4 bases from J, with 14 bases between. This CDR3 is 15 amino acids long. The CDR3: CASSPSDTYNEKLFF. CDR3 nucleotides: TGTGCCAGCAGCCCCTCGGACACCTATAATGAAAAACTGTTTTTT.